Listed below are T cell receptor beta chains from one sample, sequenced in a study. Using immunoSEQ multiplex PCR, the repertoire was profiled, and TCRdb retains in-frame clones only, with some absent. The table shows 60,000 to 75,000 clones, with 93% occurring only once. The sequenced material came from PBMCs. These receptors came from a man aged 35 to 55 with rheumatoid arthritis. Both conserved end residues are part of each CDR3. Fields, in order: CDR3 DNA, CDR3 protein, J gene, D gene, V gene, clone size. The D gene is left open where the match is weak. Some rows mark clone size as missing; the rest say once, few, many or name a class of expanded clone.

CDR3 DNA: TGTGCCAGCAGCGTTGGGACAGGGATGGGCACAGATACGCAGTATTTT; CDR3 protein: CASSVGTGMGTDTQYF; J gene: TRBJ2-3; D gene: TRBD1; V gene: TRBV14; clone size: NA
CDR3 DNA: TGTGCCAGCACCGTGGGGAGTCTAGCTGCGAACACCGGGGAGCTGTTTTTT; CDR3 protein: CASTVGSLAANTGELFF; J gene: TRBJ2-2; D gene: NA; V gene: TRBV9; clone size: NA
CDR3 DNA: TGCGCCAGCAGCACTGCGACTGAATACGAGCAGTACTTC; CDR3 protein: CASSTATEYEQYF; J gene: TRBJ2-7; D gene: NA; V gene: TRBV5-1; clone size: NA
CDR3 DNA: TGCGCCTCTGGGACTATACCTAGCACAGATACGCAGTATTTT; CDR3 protein: CASGTIPSTDTQYF; J gene: TRBJ2-3; D gene: TRBD2; V gene: TRBV5-1; clone size: NA
CDR3 DNA: TGTGCCAGCAGCCAAAAGGGTTGGGAGGCAGCAACTAATGAAAAACTGTTTTTT; CDR3 protein: CASSQKGWEAATNEKLFF; J gene: TRBJ1-4; D gene: NA; V gene: TRBV3-1/TRBV3-2; clone size: NA
CDR3 DNA: TGTGCCAGCAGCTTATGGACGGGGGGGGCCACTGAAGCTTTCTTT; CDR3 protein: CASSLWTGGATEAFF; J gene: TRBJ1-1; D gene: NA; V gene: TRBV7-2; clone size: once
CDR3 DNA: TGTGCCAGCAGTTACTCGAACCGGGGAGAAGCTTTCTTT; CDR3 protein: CASSYSNRGEAFF; J gene: TRBJ1-1; D gene: NA; V gene: TRBV6-5; clone size: NA
CDR3 DNA: TGCGCCAGCAGCTCGATCGGGACAGGGACTCTCAACACTGAAGCTTTCTTT; CDR3 protein: CASSSIGTGTLNTEAFF; J gene: TRBJ1-1; D gene: TRBD1; V gene: TRBV5-1; clone size: NA
CDR3 DNA: TGTGCCAGCAGCTCGGACAGGTATCAGCCCCAGCATTTT; CDR3 protein: CASSSDRYQPQHF; J gene: TRBJ1-5; D gene: TRBD1; V gene: TRBV7-9; clone size: NA
CDR3 DNA: TGTGCCAGCAGTTCCGATAACTATGGCTACACCTTC; CDR3 protein: CASSSDNYGYTF; J gene: TRBJ1-2; D gene: NA; V gene: TRBV27; clone size: few
CDR3 DNA: TGTGCCAGCAGTCCCGGACTAGTCGGCTCCTACAATGAGCAGTTCTTC; CDR3 protein: CASSPGLVGSYNEQFF; J gene: TRBJ2-1; D gene: TRBD2; V gene: TRBV6-2/TRBV6-3; clone size: NA
CDR3 DNA: TGTGCCAGCAGTTCCGCTGGAGATACGCAGTATTTT; CDR3 protein: CASSSAGDTQYF; J gene: TRBJ2-3; D gene: NA; V gene: TRBV27; clone size: NA
CDR3 DNA: TGTGCCAGTAGTATTAGCCTAGCGGGACGCTCCTACGAGCAGTACTTC; CDR3 protein: CASSISLAGRSYEQYF; J gene: TRBJ2-7; D gene: TRBD2; V gene: TRBV19; clone size: NA
CDR3 DNA: TGTGCCAGCAGTTTACTCGGTAGCGGGGGGGCGCGCACCGGGGAGCTGTTTTTT; CDR3 protein: CASSLLGSGGARTGELFF; J gene: TRBJ2-2; D gene: TRBD2; V gene: TRBV28; clone size: once
CDR3 DNA: TGCGCCAGCAGCTACCTAACAGGGGAAAACGCTTTCTTT; CDR3 protein: CASSYLTGENAFF; J gene: TRBJ1-1; D gene: TRBD1; V gene: TRBV5-1; clone size: NA
CDR3 DNA: TGCGCCAGCAGCTTGGACCAGTGGACCCAGCGGGAAGCGACATACAATGAGCAGTTCTTC; CDR3 protein: CASSLDQWTQREATYNEQFF; J gene: TRBJ2-1; D gene: TRBD2; V gene: TRBV5-1; clone size: NA
CDR3 DNA: TGTGCCAGCAGCTTAGATCGGCCTAGCGGGATCTCTAGCAGAGATACGCAGTATTTT; CDR3 protein: CASSLDRPSGISSRDTQYF; J gene: TRBJ2-3; D gene: TRBD2; V gene: TRBV7-2; clone size: NA
CDR3 DNA: TGTGCCAGCAGCTCAGGGTGGTCTAACACCGGGGAGCTGTTTTTT; CDR3 protein: CASSSGWSNTGELFF; J gene: TRBJ2-2; D gene: NA; V gene: TRBV11-3; clone size: NA
CDR3 DNA: TGCGCCAGCAGCTTACTAGCGGGGGGGAGAGAGACCCAGTACTTC; CDR3 protein: CASSLLAGGRETQYF; J gene: TRBJ2-5; D gene: TRBD2; V gene: TRBV5-1; clone size: NA
CDR3 DNA: TGCGCCAGCAGCCAATTCACAGGGAATCAGCCCCAGCATTTT; CDR3 protein: CASSQFTGNQPQHF; J gene: TRBJ1-5; D gene: NA; V gene: TRBV4-1; clone size: medium-sized